These 5 T cell receptor beta chains were all obtained from the same sample, sequenced in a study of cytomegalovirus exposure and HLA in healthy donors. TCRdb's copy holds only in-frame clones and misses some; the assay was immunoSEQ multiplex PCR. This table has under 200,000 clones, roughly 96% appearing once. The specimen was PBMCs. The receptors derive from a woman aged 18-29 years in good health and CMV-seronegative.

The chain carries TRBV9 and TRBJ1-1; TRBD1 matches 7 bases. The V and J ends lost 3 bases and 11 bases, in that order; junction bases with no gene match: 7. This CDR3 region has 12 residues. Germline V gene data show CDR1 as SGDLS and CDR2 as YYNGEE. CDR3 nucleotides: TGTGCCAGCAGCGGAACAGACAGGGCCGCTTTCTTT. Translating it yields CASSGTDRAAFF.

The gene calls are TRBV19 and TRBJ2-7, with 9 positions matching TRBD1. The junction had 6 bases not matched to a gene; V was cut back by 6 bases and J by 3 bases. The CDR3 is made up of 14 amino acids. CDR1 LNHDA and CDR2 SQIVND come from the germline V gene (reference sequence). In DNA, the CDR3 is TGTGCCAGTAGCCAGACAGGGGGTAGCTACGAGCAGTACTTC. It is translated as CASSQTGGSYEQYF.

The rearrangement joins TRBV11-2 to TRBJ2-3; possibly TRBD2 for D (7 bases). This CDR3 has 17 residues. From germline, CDR1 is SGHAT and CDR2 FQNNGV. V dropped 6 bases and J dropped 2 bases, with 21 bases sitting between them. The chain's CDR3 is CASRPWGRGTLTDTQYF. The CDR3 region has the DNA TGTGCCAGCAGGCCGTGGGGGCGGGGGACCCTCACAGATACGCAGTATTTT.

This clone is a singleton in its sample. This sample also contains other DNA sequences that code for the same CDR3. The genes are TRBV9 and TRBJ2-7; 8 positions match TRBD1. The junction had 2 bases not matched to a gene; V was cut back by 3 bases and J by 3 bases. Per the germline V gene, CDR1 is SGDLS and CDR2 is YYNGEE. The CDR3 is 13 residues long. CDR3 sequence (DNA): TGTGCCAGCAGCGCAACAGGGGGCTACGAGCAGTACTTC. Translation: CASSATGGYEQYF.

The chain employs TRBV7-9 and TRBJ2-3, with 8 bases fitting TRBD1. The CDR3 contains 14 residues. After removal of 5 bases from V and 3 bases from J, the junction contained 4 bases not matched to a gene. CDR1 is SEHNR, CDR2 FQNEAQ, per germline (reference sequence). CDR3 nucleotide sequence: TGTGCCAGCAGCACTGGACAGGGAACAGATACGCAGTATTTT. Translated: CASSTGQGTDTQYF. The variable domain in full, with the rest retrieved from reference TRBV7-9 and TRBJ2-3, is DTGVSQNPRHKITKRGQNVTFRCDPISEHNRLYWYRQTLGQGPEFLTYFQNEAQLEKSRLLSDRFSAERPKGSFSTLEIQRTEQGDSAMYLCASSTGQGTDTQYFGPGTRLTVL.